The clone carrying this T cell receptor beta chain was seen a few times. Its antigen is not identified. The sample originates from a study of cytomegalovirus exposure and HLA in healthy donors. Overall study results and limits: TCR beta sequences numbering 15,000 to 20,000 were associated with HLA alleles at 0.05 false discovery rate in a later analysis. When analyzed later, a missense DCLRE1C variant was found to be linked to TCR beta V- and J-gene trimming.

Samples came from healthy bone marrow donors. This PCR relied on a set of 60 Vbeta primers and 13 Jbeta primers. Clones were read by immunoSEQ multiplex PCR, and TCRdb kept only the in-frame ones, dropping some. The data contain 150,000 to 200,000 clones, around four fifths of them singletons. V shed 1 base, J shed 4 bases, and the junction held 9 bases outside the gene matches. Germline values: CDR1 SGHKS, CDR2 YYEKEE (reference sequence). The CDR3 covers 17 residues. The chain uses TRBV5-5 and TRBJ1-2; 11 bases map to TRBD1. The sequence was collected from a woman between 45 and 65 years old in good health and CMV-seropositive. The material sequenced was PBMCs. The CDR3 sequence: CASSLYGSGTGGYGYTF. The CDR3 coding sequence is TGTGCCAGCAGCTTGTACGGGTCCGGGACAGGGGGCTATGGCTACACCTTC.